This T cell receptor (beta chain) stems from a study of cytomegalovirus exposure and HLA in healthy donors. Germline CDR1 reads LGHNA; CDR2 reads YSLEER. This CDR3 region has 13 residues. V lost 4 bases, J lost 2 bases, and 1 base stayed unmatched. This clone was counted only a few times. Its specificity is unknown. The study, taken as a whole, reports: A later analysis linked 15,000 to 20,000 TCR beta sequences to HLA alleles at 0.05 false discovery rate. A later analysis found common viral pathogens apparently linked to several of the most significant clusters. Rarity marked most TCR sequences, yet some public TCRs occurred in many donors.

The donors (healthy individuals) were bone marrow donors. Use of 60 Vbeta and 13 Jbeta primers characterized the PCR. TCRdb's table, derived via immunoSEQ multiplex PCR, lists solely in-frame clones and lacks some. Of about 130,000 clones in the sample, roughly 82% were seen once. The sequence was obtained from a woman aged 60 to 75 in good health and CMV-seropositive. V gene TRBV4-3 combines with J gene TRBJ2-5; 7 bases match TRBD2. Sequenced: PBMCs. This CDR3 reads CASSLRGQETQYF. The CDR3, as DNA: TGCGCCAGCAGCCTGCGGGGGCAAGAGACCCAGTACTTC.